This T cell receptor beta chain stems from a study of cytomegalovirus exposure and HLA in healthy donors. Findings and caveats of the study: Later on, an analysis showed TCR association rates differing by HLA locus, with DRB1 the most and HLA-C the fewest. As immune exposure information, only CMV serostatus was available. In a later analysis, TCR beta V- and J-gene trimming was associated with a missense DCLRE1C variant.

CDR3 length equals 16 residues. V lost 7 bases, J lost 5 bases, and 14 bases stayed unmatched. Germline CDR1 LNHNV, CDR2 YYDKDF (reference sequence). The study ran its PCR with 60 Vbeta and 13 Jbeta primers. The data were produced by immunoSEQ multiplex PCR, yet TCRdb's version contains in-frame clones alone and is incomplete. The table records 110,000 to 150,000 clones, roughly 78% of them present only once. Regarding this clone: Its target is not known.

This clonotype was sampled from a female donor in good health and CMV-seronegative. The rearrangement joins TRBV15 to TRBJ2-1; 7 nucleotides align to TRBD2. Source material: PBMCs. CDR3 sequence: CATNSRRGGFNNEQFF. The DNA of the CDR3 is TGTGCCACCAATTCCCGCCGCGGGGGATTTAACAATGAGCAGTTCTTC. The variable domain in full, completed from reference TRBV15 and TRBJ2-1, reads DAMVIQNPRYQVTQFGKPVTLSCSQTLNHNVMYWYQQKSSQAPKLLFHYYDKDFNNEADTPDNFQSRRPNTSFCFLDIRSPGLGDTAMYLCATNSRRGGFNNEQFFGPGTRLTVL.